The 29 T cell receptor beta chains below all came from one sample that was sequenced in a study of T-cell memory formation after mild COVID-19. MiXCR was run by TCRdb on the 5' RACE reads, yielding one entry per CDR3 protein. Of some 440,000 distinct CDR3 sequences listed, roughly 25% are singletons. Sequenced material: PBMCs or a T cell subset sorted from them (not recorded which). The receptors were sampled from an adult woman who had mild COVID-19 (a few samples of this study predate the infection). Cell type and time point are not known.

CDR3 nucleotide sequence: TGCGCCAGCAGCGGTGAGGGGCCTAACTATGGCTACACCTTC. Amino acid sequence: CASSGEGPNYGYTF. V usage is TRBV5-1 and J usage is TRBJ1-2; maybe TRBD1 (5 bases). The CDR3 consists of 14 residues. Between the trimmed V and J ends, which lost 4 bases and 0 bases, there was a span of 10 bases. Germline CDR1 SGHRS, CDR2 YFSETQ.

This rearrangement joins TRBV18 to TRBJ2-4, with D hard to call. Germline CDR1 is KGHSH and CDR2 is LQKENI. CDR3 size: 14 residues. V shed 0 bases and J shed 6 bases, with 9 bases lying between them. The CDR3: CASSPPARANIQYF. CDR3 nucleotides: TGTGCCAGCTCACCACCGGCCCGGGCAAACATTCAGTACTTC.

This clonotype has a handful of counts. The CDR3 DNA follows: TGTGCCACCAGTCCGGGGGGAGCAGGAAACAATGAGCAGTTCTTC. Encoded protein: CATSPGGAGNNEQFF. V and J are TRBV24-1 and TRBJ2-1; TRBD2 agrees at 7 bases. With V trimmed by 6 bases and J by 5 bases, 9 bases remained unmatched. The CDR3 is 15 amino acids. CDR1 and CDR2 (germline): KGHDR, SFDVKD.

This chain uses TRBV27 with TRBJ1-2; D call uncertain. CDR1 is MNHEY and CDR2 is SMNVEV in the germline V gene (reference sequence). The CDR3 runs 19 residues. The V end was cut by 2 bases, the J end by 0 bases, with 22 bases between. The DNA of the CDR3 is TGTGCCAGCAGTTTAAGAAGTAGGTCGGGAGGCAGAGCTAACTATGGCTACACCTTC. It specifies CASSLRSRSGGRANYGYTF.

The CDR3 DNA reads TGTGCCAGTATTGATGGCGCGGGAGGCTACGAGCAGTACTTC. Translated: CASIDGAGGYEQYF. The chain uses TRBV19 and TRBJ2-7; 8 bases agree with TRBD2. The CDR3 extends over 14 amino acids. With 7 bases clipped from V and 3 bases from J, the junction kept 8 bases outside the gene matches. Germline values: CDR1 LNHDA, CDR2 SQIVND (reference sequence).

The CDR3, as DNA: TGTGCCAGCAGTGATAGAGGGCGCCACTATGGCTACACCTTC. Translated: CASSDRGRHYGYTF. The chain employs TRBV2 and TRBJ1-2; D gene ambiguous. V lost 3 bases and J lost 3, with 11 bases in between. Looked up from germline, CDR1 is SNHLY and CDR2 is FYNNEI. CDR3 size: 14 residues.

The rearrangement links TRBV6-6 to TRBJ2-1; 7 bases are shared with TRBD2. Germline V lookup: CDR1 MNHNY, CDR2 SVGAGI (reference sequence). The CDR3 runs 16 residues. V was pared by 1 base and J by 5 bases, with 8 bases of the junction left unmatched. CDR3 nucleotide sequence: TGTGCCAGCAGTTACTGGGCCGGGAGCGGGGACAATGAGCAGTTCTTC. Protein: CASSYWAGSGDNEQFF.

This clonotype was observed a few times. The chain has TRBV24-1 and TRBJ2-1, with 7 bases fitting TRBD1. The CDR3 sequence is 14 residues long. V shed 4 bases and J 6 bases; nucleotides not matched to a gene: 5. Germline CDR1 and CDR2: KGHDR and SFDVKD. This CDR3 is CATSEQGRGNEQFF. The CDR3 nucleotides read TGTGCCACCAGTGAACAGGGGAGAGGCAATGAGCAGTTCTTC.

This clonotype occurred a few times. The gene calls are TRBV5-4 and TRBJ2-1; D gene unclear. There are 13 residues in the CDR3. Trimming left V 3 bases short and J 0 bases short, with 4 bases between. Germline CDR1 SGHNT, CDR2 YYREEE (reference sequence). This CDR3 is CASSSNSYNEQFF. CDR3 sequence (DNA): TGTGCCAGCAGCTCCAACTCCTACAATGAGCAGTTCTTC.

The V call is TRBV29-1, the J call TRBJ1-1; a weak D match, TRBD1 (5 bases). The CDR3 extends over 10 amino acids. Trimming removed 6 bases from V and 8 bases from J, with 10 bases in between. Germline assignment: CDR1 SQVTM and CDR2 ANQGSEA. CDR3 bases: TGCAGCGTAGACAACAGGGAAGCTTTCTTT. The encoded protein is CSVDNREAFF.

The chain is built from TRBV4-1 and TRBJ2-1, with 7 bases aligning to TRBD1. The CDR3 has 15 amino acids. In germline, CDR1 is MGHRA, CDR2 YSYEKL. The J segment lost 5 bases and the V segment lost 6 bases, leaving 10 bases of the junction unmatched. The CDR3 DNA is TGCGCCAGCAGGTCCAGGGGGATGGGGGACAATGAGCAGTTCTTC. Translation: CASRSRGMGDNEQFF.

This clonotype was detected a few times. The chain combines TRBV7-8 with TRBJ2-3; D may be TRBD2 (6 bases). There are 15 residues in the CDR3. Germline V gene lookup returns CDR1 SGHVS and CDR2 FQNEAQ. V was pared by 2 bases and J by 3 bases, with 12 bases between. The CDR3 is CASSLLGGATDTQYF. CDR3 DNA sequence: TGTGCCAGCAGCTTACTTGGAGGGGCTACAGATACGCAGTATTTT.

This clonotype appeared a few times. The V gene is TRBV3-1, the J gene TRBJ2-3; 8 nucleotides align to TRBD2. Losses at the gene ends were 2 bases for V and 1 base for J; bases not matched to a gene: 5. This CDR3 comprises 16 residues. Germline V gene data show CDR1 as LGHDT and CDR2 as YNNKEL (reference sequence). For the CDR3, the DNA is TGTGCCAGCAGCCAATTTACAGCGGGGGGCACAGATACGCAGTATTTT. Its translation is CASSQFTAGGTDTQYF.

Only a few counts were recorded for this clonotype. This chain joins TRBV4-3 and TRBJ1-2; D is perhaps TRBD1 (6 bases). The CDR3 extends over 14 amino acids. Germline loops: CDR1 LGHNA, CDR2 YSLEER. Trimming removed 3 bases at V and 4 bases at J, with 12 bases between. CDR3 bases: TGCGCCAGCAGCCACGGACAGATCCCCTATGGCTACACCTTC. Protein: CASSHGQIPYGYTF.

The genes are TRBV15 and TRBJ1-4, with TRBD1 identical over 10 bases. Per germline, CDR1 LNHNV and CDR2 YYDKDF (reference sequence). The CDR3 is made up of 15 amino acids. The V segment lost 5 bases and the J segment 1 base; nucleotides outside the gene matches: 1. In DNA, the CDR3 is TGTGCCACCAGCCGGGACAGGGGAACTAATGAAAAACTGTTTTTT. Amino acid sequence: CATSRDRGTNEKLFF.

Only a few counts were recorded for this clonotype. The chain couples TRBV4-1 to TRBJ2-5, with a tentative D call TRBD2 (5 bases). This CDR3 contains 14 residues. Germline V gene lookup returns CDR1 MGHRA and CDR2 YSYEKL. Trimming cost V 1 base and J 2 bases, with 8 bases left between them. The CDR3 DNA is TGCGCCAGCAGCCAAGTCGGGATTCAAGAGACCCAGTACTTC. Residues: CASSQVGIQETQYF.

This clonotype was recorded a few times. The chain links TRBV14 to TRBJ2-5, with TRBD2 matching 14 bases. Germline V gives CDR1 SGHDN, CDR2 FVKESK. V lost 4 bases and J lost 4; bases outside the gene matches: 5. The CDR3 is 16 amino acids. The CDR3 region is CASSRLGLAGGETQYF. In DNA form, the CDR3 reads TGTGCCAGCAGCCGCCTAGGACTAGCGGGAGGAGAGACCCAGTACTTC.

The table lists this clonotype with a few counts. The chain combines TRBV5-1 with TRBJ2-1; 13 bases map to TRBD2. Germline loops: CDR1 SGHRS, CDR2 YFSETQ. This CDR3 is 22 amino acids long. The V segment lost 0 bases and the J segment 3 bases; nucleotides outside the gene matches: 18. The CDR3 bases are TGCGCCAGCAGCTTGGGGCAGACCCCGGGACTAGCGGGAACCCGGTACTACAATGAGCAGTTCTTC. Its translation: CASSLGQTPGLAGTRYYNEQFF.

The rearrangement joins TRBV7-6 to TRBJ2-7; D may correspond to TRBD1 or TRBD2 (5 bases each). V was cut by 3 bases and J by 3 bases, with 15 bases left in between. The V gene's germline CDR1 is SGHVS and CDR2 FNYEAQ. This CDR3 is built from 15 residues. The CDR3 region is CASSLGPPGNYEQYF. The DNA for the CDR3 is TGTGCCAGCAGCTTGGGACCCCCAGGAAACTACGAGCAGTACTTC.

This clonotype was observed a handful of times. The chain combines TRBV6-6 with TRBJ2-7; D is undetermined. CDR1 and CDR2 from the germline V gene are MNHNY and SVGAGI (reference sequence). The CDR3 length is 15 residues. V was clipped by 2 bases and J by 2 bases, with 13 bases between them. The CDR3: CASSYPREYPYEQYF. Written as DNA, the CDR3 is TGTGCCAGCAGTTACCCCAGAGAATACCCCTACGAGCAGTACTTC.

This clonotype appeared a few times. V usage is TRBV15 and J usage is TRBJ1-5; TRBD1 agrees at 9 bases. V dropped 8 bases and J dropped 6; count of bases not matched to a gene: 8. The CDR3 is 14 amino acids. Germline V gene sequence: CDR1 LNHNV, CDR2 YYDKDF (reference sequence). The CDR3 nucleotides are TGTGCCACCGGAAGGGGACAGGGACCTCAGCCCCAGCATTTT. Its translation: CATGRGQGPQPQHF.

This clonotype was detected only a few times. The V and J genes are TRBV15 and TRBJ2-5, with 8 bases lining up with TRBD1. Germline V gives CDR1 LNHNV, CDR2 YYDKDF (reference sequence). Trimming took 4 bases from V and 3 from J; bases not matched to a gene: 4. The CDR3 spans 14 residues. CDR3 nucleotides: TGTGCCACCAGCACCAGACAGGGGAAAGAGACCCAGTACTTC. Protein: CATSTRQGKETQYF.

This clonotype has a handful of counts. The V and J genes are TRBV9 and TRBJ1-6; 9 bases map to TRBD1. The CDR3 extends over 15 amino acids. CDR1 and CDR2 (germline): SGDLS, YYNGEE. Trimming removed 3 bases from V and 8 bases from J; junction bases left unmatched: 6. The CDR3 DNA reads TGTGCCAGCAGCGGACGGACAGGGGTTGATTCACCCCTCCACTTT. Its translation: CASSGRTGVDSPLHF.

This chain links TRBV7-2 with TRBJ2-7; 9 bases match TRBD2. The CDR3 is 15 residues long. The germline gives CDR1 SGHTA, CDR2 FQGNSA. Losses at the gene ends were 0 bases for V and 5 bases for J; bases not matched to a gene: 5. As DNA, the CDR3 is TGTGCCAGCAGCTTAGCGGCGGGAGGGGGTCACGAGCAGTACTTC. Protein: CASSLAAGGGHEQYF.

This clonotype was recorded a few times. The genes are TRBV30 and TRBJ2-1; D remains unclear. The ends were cut back, 6 bases at V and 8 bases at J, with 8 bases in the middle. The CDR3 has 10 residues. Germline values: CDR1 GTSNPN, CDR2 SVGIG (reference sequence). The DNA for the CDR3 is TGTGCCTGCCACAGCTATGAGCAGTTCTTC. It encodes CACHSYEQFF.

The chain combines TRBV5-1 with TRBJ2-5; the match to TRBD2 covers 10 bases. The CDR3 has 18 amino acids. Germline loops: CDR1 SGHRS, CDR2 YFSETQ. Trimming at V came to 0 bases and at J to 2 bases, leaving 10 bases not matched to a gene. CDR3: CASSLGASLAGAQETQYF. CDR3 coding DNA: TGCGCCAGCAGCTTGGGGGCCAGTCTAGCGGGGGCTCAAGAGACCCAGTACTTC. Looking up the rest from reference TRBV5-1 and TRBJ2-5 gives the full variable domain: KAGVTQTPRYLIKTRGQQVTLSCSPISGHRSVSWYQQTPGQGLQFLFEYFSETQRNKGNFPGRFSGRQFSNSRSEMNVSTLELGDSALYLCASSLGASLAGAQETQYFGPGTRLLVL.

The chain has TRBV19 and TRBJ1-1; weak D call: TRBD1 (6 bases). This CDR3 region has 16 residues. The ends were cut back, 7 bases at V and 1 base at J, with 19 bases in the middle. Germline CDR1 and CDR2: LNHDA and SQIVND (reference sequence). Here the CDR3 reads CASTLAGGLRNTEAFF. DNA of the CDR3: TGTGCCAGTACCCTTGCCGGGGGCCTGAGGAACACTGAAGCTTTCTTT. Based on the CDR3 plus reference TRBV19 and TRBJ1-1, the full variable domain is DGGITQSPKYLFRKEGQNVTLSCEQNLNHDAMYWYRQDPGQGLRLIYYSQIVNDFQKGDIAEGYSVSREKKESFPLTVTSAQKNPTAFYLCASTLAGGLRNTEAFFGQGTRLTVV.

Only a few counts were recorded for this clonotype. This rearrangement joins TRBV12-3 or TRBV12-4 to TRBJ2-7, with 10 bases that match TRBD2. After removal of 5 bases from V and 6 bases from J, the junction contained 7 bases not matched to a gene. This CDR3 is 14 amino acids long. The CDR3 protein is CASSPGGLASEQYF. CDR3 nucleotide sequence: TGTGCCAGCAGTCCAGGGGGACTAGCGAGCGAGCAGTACTTC.

This clonotype was counted a few times. This chain joins TRBV5-5 and TRBJ2-3; D is unresolved. This CDR3 comprises 14 residues. V was shortened by 6 bases and J by 1 base, with 12 bases between the two germline ends. The germline CDR1 and CDR2 sequences are SGHKS and YYEKEE (reference sequence). Here the CDR3 DNA reads TGTGCCAGCACCGAGACATCTCGCACAGATACGCAGTATTTT. It encodes CASTETSRTDTQYF.